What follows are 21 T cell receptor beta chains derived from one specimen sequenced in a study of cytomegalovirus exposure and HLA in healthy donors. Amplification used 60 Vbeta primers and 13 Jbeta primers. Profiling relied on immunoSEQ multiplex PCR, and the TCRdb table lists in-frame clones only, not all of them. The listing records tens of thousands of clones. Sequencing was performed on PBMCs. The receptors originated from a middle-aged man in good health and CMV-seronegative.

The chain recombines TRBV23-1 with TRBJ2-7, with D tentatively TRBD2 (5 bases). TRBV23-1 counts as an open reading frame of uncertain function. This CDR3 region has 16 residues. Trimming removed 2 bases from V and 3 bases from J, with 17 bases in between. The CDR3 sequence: CASSQPRREDYYEQYF. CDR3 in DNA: TGCGCCAGCAGTCAACCCCGACGGGAAGATTACTACGAGCAGTACTTC.

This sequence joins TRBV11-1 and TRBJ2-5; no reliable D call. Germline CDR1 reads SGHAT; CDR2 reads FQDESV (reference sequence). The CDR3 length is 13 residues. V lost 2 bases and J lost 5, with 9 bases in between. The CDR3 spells CASSLRGKETQYF. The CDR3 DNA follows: TGTGCCAGCAGCTTAAGAGGCAAGGAGACCCAGTACTTC.

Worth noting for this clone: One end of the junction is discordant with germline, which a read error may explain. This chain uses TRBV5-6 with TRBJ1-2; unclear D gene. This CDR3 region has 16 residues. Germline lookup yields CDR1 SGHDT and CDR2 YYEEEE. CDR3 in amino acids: CASSLDLFGSSYGYSF. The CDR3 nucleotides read TGTGCCAGCAGCTTGGATCTCTTTGGTTCTAGCTATGGCTACTCCTTC.

CDR3 sequence (DNA): TGTGCCTGGAGCGTGGACAGGGGCGCCTACGAGCAGTACTTC. Encoded protein: CAWSVDRGAYEQYF. V usage is TRBV30 and J usage is TRBJ2-7; 9 bases line up with TRBD1. The CDR3 spans 14 residues. The J segment lost 2 bases and the V segment lost 3 bases, leaving 5 bases of the junction unmatched. CDR1 GTSNPN and CDR2 SVGIG come from the germline V gene (reference sequence).

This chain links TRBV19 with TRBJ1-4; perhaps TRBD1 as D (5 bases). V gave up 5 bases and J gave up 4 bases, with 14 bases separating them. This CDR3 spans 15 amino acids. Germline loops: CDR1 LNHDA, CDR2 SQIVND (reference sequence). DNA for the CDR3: TGTGCCAGTAGTGGGGGGAGAGACGGTAATGAAAAACTGTTTTTT. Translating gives CASSGGRDGNEKLFF.

CDR3: CASSELQGSKNIQYF. As DNA, the CDR3 is TGTGCCAGCAGTGAATTACAGGGATCCAAAAACATTCAGTACTTC. The V gene is TRBV6-1, the J gene TRBJ2-4; a possible D gene is TRBD1 (6 bases). Germline loops: CDR1 MNHNS, CDR2 SASEGT. The CDR3 has 15 amino acids. V was trimmed by 2 bases and J by 2 bases, leaving 10 bases between them.

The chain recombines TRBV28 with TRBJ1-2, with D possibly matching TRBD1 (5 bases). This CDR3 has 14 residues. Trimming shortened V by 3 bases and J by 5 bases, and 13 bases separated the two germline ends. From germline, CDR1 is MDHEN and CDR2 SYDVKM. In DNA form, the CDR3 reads TGTGCCAGCAGTTTGGGGGGAAATAGGTATGGCTACACCTTC. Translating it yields CASSLGGNRYGYTF.

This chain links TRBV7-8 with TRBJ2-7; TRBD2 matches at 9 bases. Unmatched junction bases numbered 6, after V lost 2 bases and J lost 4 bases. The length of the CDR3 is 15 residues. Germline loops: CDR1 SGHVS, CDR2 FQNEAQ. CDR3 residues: CASSLSATSGYEQYF. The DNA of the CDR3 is TGTGCCAGCAGCTTATCCGCGACTAGCGGTTACGAGCAGTACTTC.

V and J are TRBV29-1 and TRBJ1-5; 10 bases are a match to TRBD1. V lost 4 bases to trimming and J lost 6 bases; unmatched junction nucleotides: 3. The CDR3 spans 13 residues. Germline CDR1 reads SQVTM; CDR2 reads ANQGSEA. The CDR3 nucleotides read TGCAGCGTTGGAGGGACAGGGGTTCAGCCCCAGCATTTT. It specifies CSVGGTGVQPQHF.

The CDR3 region has the DNA TGTGCCCCCTCCCCACAAAGTACCGGGACAGGGGGGAATTCACCCCTCCACTTT. This encodes CAPSPQSTGTGGNSPLHF. V is TRBV18 and J is TRBJ1-6, with TRBD1 matching 11 bases. Trimming cost V 11 bases and J 7 bases; bases outside gene matches: 19. The CDR3 has 18 residues. CDR1 and CDR2 (germline): KGHSH, LQKENI.

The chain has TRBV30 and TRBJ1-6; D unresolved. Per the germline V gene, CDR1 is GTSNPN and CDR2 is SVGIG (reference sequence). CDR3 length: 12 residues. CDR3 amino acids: CALYEYNSPLHF. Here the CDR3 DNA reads TGTGCTCTATACGAGTATAATTCACCCCTCCACTTT.

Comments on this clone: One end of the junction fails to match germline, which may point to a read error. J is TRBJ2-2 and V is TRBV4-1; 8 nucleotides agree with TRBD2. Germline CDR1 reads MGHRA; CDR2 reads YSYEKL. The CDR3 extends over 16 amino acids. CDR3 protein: CASSLLADINTGEPFF. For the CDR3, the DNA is TGCGCCAGCAGCCTACTAGCGGACATCAACACCGGGGAGCCGTTTTTT.

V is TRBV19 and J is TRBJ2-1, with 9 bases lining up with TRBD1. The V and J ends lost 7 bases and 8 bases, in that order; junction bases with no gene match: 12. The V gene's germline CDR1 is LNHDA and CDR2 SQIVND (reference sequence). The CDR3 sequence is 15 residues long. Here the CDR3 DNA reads TGTGCCAGTAAGGTTGGTACAGGGGGCAGGGATGAGCAGTTCTTC. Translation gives CASKVGTGGRDEQFF.

The CDR3 region is CASSQGNTEAFF. In DNA, the CDR3 is TGTGCCAGTAGTCAGGGGAACACTGAAGCTTTCTTT. The V call is TRBV19, the J call TRBJ1-1; D is possibly TRBD1 (5 bases). CDR1 and CDR2 from the germline V gene are LNHDA and SQIVND (reference sequence). Trimming took off 5 bases at V and 1 base at J, with 5 bases between the two ends. This CDR3 region has 12 residues.

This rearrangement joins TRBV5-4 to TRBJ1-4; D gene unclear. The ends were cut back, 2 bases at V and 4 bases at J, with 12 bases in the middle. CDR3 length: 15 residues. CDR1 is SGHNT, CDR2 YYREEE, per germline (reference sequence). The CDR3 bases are TGTGCCAGCAGCTTAGAGGGAGGGAGTAATGAAAAACTGTTTTTT. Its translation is CASSLEGGSNEKLFF.

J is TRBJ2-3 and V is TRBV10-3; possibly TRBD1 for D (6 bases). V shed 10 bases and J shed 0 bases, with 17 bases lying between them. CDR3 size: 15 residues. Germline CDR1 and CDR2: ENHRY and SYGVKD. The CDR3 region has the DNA TGTGCCACCCGGACAGATTCTTCTAGCACAGATACGCAGTATTTT. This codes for CATRTDSSSTDTQYF.

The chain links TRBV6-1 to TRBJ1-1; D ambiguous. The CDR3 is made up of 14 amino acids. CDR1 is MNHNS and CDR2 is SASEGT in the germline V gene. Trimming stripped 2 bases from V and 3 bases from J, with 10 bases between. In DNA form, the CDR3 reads TGTGCCAGCAGTGAACAAGGAGGCGACACTGAAGCTTTCTTT. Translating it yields CASSEQGGDTEAFF.

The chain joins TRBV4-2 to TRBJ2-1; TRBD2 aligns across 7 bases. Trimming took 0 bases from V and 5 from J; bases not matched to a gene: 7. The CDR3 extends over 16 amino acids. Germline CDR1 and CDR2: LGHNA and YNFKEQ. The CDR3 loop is CASSQEESGANNEQFF. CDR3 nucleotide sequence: TGTGCCAGCAGCCAAGAGGAGAGCGGGGCCAACAATGAGCAGTTCTTC.

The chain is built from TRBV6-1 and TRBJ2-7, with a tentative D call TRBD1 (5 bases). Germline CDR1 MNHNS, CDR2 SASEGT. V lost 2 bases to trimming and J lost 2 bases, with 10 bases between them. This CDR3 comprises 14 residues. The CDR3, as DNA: TGTGCCAGCAGTGAAAGAGACAGTGCCTACGAGCAGTACTTC. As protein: CASSERDSAYEQYF.

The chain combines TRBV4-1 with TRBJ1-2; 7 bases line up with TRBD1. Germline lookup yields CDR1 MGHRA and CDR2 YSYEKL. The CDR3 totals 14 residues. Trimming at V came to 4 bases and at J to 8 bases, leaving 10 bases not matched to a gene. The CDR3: CASSPTGEWSGYTF. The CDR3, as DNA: TGCGCCAGCAGCCCAACAGGGGAGTGGAGCGGCTACACCTTC.

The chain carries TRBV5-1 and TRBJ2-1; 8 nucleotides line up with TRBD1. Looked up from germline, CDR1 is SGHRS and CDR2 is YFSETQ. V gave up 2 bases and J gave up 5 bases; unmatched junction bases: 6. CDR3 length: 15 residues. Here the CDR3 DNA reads TGCGCCAGCAGCTTAGGGGGACAGGTCGACAATGAGCAGTTCTTC. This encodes CASSLGGQVDNEQFF.